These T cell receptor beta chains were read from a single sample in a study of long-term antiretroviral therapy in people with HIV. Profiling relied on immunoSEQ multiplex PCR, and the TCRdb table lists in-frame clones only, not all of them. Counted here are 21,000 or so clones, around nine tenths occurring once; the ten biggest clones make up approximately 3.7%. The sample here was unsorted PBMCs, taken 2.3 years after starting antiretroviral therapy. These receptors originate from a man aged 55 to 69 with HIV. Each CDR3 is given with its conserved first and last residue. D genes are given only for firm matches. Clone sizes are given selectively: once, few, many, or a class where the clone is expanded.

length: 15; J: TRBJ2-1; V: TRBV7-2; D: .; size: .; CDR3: CASSLWLSSYNEQFF; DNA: TGTGCCAGCAGCTTGTGGTTGAGCTCCTACAATGAGCAGTTCTTC
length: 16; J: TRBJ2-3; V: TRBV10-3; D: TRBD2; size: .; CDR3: CAISEPGHREADTQYF; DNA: TGTGCCATCAGTGAGCCCGGACACCGGGAGGCAGATACGCAGTATTTT
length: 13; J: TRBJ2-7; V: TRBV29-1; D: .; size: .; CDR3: CSVSTDRSYEQYF; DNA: TGCAGCGTTTCGACAGATCGCTCCTACGAGCAGTACTTC
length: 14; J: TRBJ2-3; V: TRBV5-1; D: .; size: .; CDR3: CASSPTGGTDTQYF; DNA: TGCGCCAGCAGCCCCACCGGTGGCACAGATACGCAGTATTTT
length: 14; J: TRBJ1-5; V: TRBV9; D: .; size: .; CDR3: CASSAGVSDQPQHF; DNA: TGTGCCAGCAGCGCCGGGGTATCGGATCAGCCCCAGCATTTT
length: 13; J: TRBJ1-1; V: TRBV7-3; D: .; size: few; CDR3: CASSLGYNTEAFF; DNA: TGTGCCAGCAGCTTAGGTTATAACACTGAAGCTTTCTTT
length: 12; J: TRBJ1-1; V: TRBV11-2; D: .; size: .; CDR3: CASSNARGEAFF; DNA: TGTGCCAGCAGCAACGCTCGGGGGGAGGCTTTCTTT
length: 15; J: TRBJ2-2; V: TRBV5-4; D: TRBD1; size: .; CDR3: CASSLQGAFTGELFF; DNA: TGTGCCAGCAGCTTACAGGGGGCGTTCACCGGGGAGCTGTTTTTT
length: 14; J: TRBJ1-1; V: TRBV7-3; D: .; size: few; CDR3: CASSLEGIGTEAFF; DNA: TGTGCCAGCAGCTTAGAGGGAATCGGCACTGAAGCTTTCTTT
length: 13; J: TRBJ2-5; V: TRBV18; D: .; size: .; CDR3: CASSPGGQETQYF; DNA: TGTGCCAGCTCACCAGGGGGCCAGGAGACCCAGTACTTC
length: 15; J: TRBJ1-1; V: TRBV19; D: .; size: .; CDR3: CASSTGGSMNTEAFF; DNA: TGTGCCAGTAGTACGGGCGGCAGCATGAACACTGAAGCTTTCTTT
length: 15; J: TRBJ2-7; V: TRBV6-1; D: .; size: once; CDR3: CASSDTGYGGYEQYF; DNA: TGTGCCAGCAGCGATACAGGGTACGGGGGCTACGAGCAGTACTTC
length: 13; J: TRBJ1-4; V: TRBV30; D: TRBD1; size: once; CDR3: CASYRGASEKLFF; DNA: TGTGCCTCTTACAGGGGGGCCTCTGAAAAACTGTTTTTT
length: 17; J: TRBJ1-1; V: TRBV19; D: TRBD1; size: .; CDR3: CASSTKKDRATWGEAFF; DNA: TGTGCCAGTAGTACGAAAAAGGACAGGGCGACGTGGGGCGAAGCTTTCTTT
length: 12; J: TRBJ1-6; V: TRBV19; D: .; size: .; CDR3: CASSIRGSPLHF; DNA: TGTGCCAGTAGTATACGGGGATCCCCCCTCCACTTT
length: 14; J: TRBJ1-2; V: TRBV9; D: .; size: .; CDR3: CASSAQEKADGYTF; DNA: TGTGCCAGCAGCGCCCAGGAAAAAGCGGATGGCTACACCTTC
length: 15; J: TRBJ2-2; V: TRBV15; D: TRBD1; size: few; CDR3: CATSRDRGLNGELFF; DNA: TGTGCCACCAGCAGGGACAGGGGGCTTAACGGGGAGCTGTTTTTT